Each of the 13 T cell receptor beta chains below was sequenced from the same sample in a study of response to subunit inactivated influenza vaccine. Each CDR3 protein is one row after TCRdb ran MiXCR on the RT-PCR reads. The table lists hundreds of thousands of distinct CDR3 sequences, about 15% of them singletons, with 7.5% to 9% in the top ten. Here the sequenced sample was PBMCs from blood, taken approximately 15 days before vaccination. The receptors originated from a man aged 45-65 years who received an inactivated influenza vaccine.

The chain couples TRBV10-3 to TRBJ2-7, with TRBD1 matching over 11 bases. This CDR3 is built from 15 residues. The V segment lost 4 bases and the J segment 3 bases; nucleotides outside the gene matches: 5. Germline V gives CDR1 ENHRY, CDR2 SYGVKD. The CDR3 bases are TGTGCCATCAGTGTAACCGGGACAGGGGGCTACGAGCAGTACTTC. Amino acid sequence: CAISVTGTGGYEQYF.

V and J are TRBV5-1 and TRBJ1-1, with D tentatively TRBD1 (6 bases). The CDR3 is 16 residues long. From germline, CDR1 is SGHRS and CDR2 YFSETQ. Trimming stripped 4 bases from V and 2 bases from J, with 18 bases between. The CDR3 bases are TGCGCCAGCAGCCCCCATTCGACAGGACCCAACACTGAAGCTTTCTTT. Translated: CASSPHSTGPNTEAFF.

The chain employs TRBV5-1 and TRBJ1-6; D gene ambiguous. Per the germline V gene, CDR1 is SGHRS and CDR2 is YFSETQ. The CDR3 length is 13 residues. V lost 4 bases and J lost 5, with 7 bases in between. The CDR3 spells CASSVRDNSPLHF. CDR3 DNA sequence: TGCGCCAGCAGCGTCAGAGATAATTCACCCCTCCACTTT.

This chain uses TRBV5-1 with TRBJ2-3; D is undetermined. The CDR3 runs 13 residues. Germline assignment: CDR1 SGHRS and CDR2 YFSETQ. V was shortened by 3 bases and J by 8 bases, with 13 bases between the two germline ends. CDR3 in amino acids: CASSSDAAGTQYF. As DNA, the CDR3 is TGCGCCAGCAGCTCGGACGCAGCCGGTACGCAGTATTTT.

This clonotype was observed a few times. This chain connects TRBV18 to TRBJ2-5, with 15 bases fitting TRBD2. V was pared by 2 bases and J by 7 bases, with 14 bases of the junction left unmatched. The CDR3 consists of 19 residues. Germline loops: CDR1 KGHSH, CDR2 LQKENI. The CDR3 DNA follows: TGTGCCAGCTCACCAAGTACCGGGACTAGCGGGGGGCCCTCGGGGACCCAGTACTTC. Translating gives CASSPSTGTSGGPSGTQYF.

This clonotype occurred many times. The CDR3: CASSSLGDTQYF. Written as DNA, the CDR3 is TGCGCCAGCAGCTCCCTCGGCGATACGCAGTATTTT. The chain uses TRBV5-1 and TRBJ2-3, with D unresolved. CDR3 length: 12 amino acids. The V and J ends lost 3 bases and 6 bases respectively, with 8 bases between them. Germline V gene data show CDR1 as SGHRS and CDR2 as YFSETQ. Based on the CDR3 plus reference TRBV5-1 and TRBJ2-3, the full variable domain is KAGVTQTPRYLIKTRGQQVTLSCSPISGHRSVSWYQQTPGQGLQFLFEYFSETQRNKGNFPGRFSGRQFSNSRSEMNVSTLELGDSALYLCASSSLGDTQYFGPGTRLTVL.

The gene calls are TRBV7-9 and TRBJ2-5; TRBD2 matches at 9 bases. Germline V gene lookup returns CDR1 SEHNR and CDR2 FQNEAQ (reference sequence). The CDR3 length is 15 residues. Losses at the gene ends were 3 bases for V and 3 bases for J; bases not matched to a gene: 5. The chain's CDR3 is CASSFGTSTKETQYF. CDR3 nucleotides: TGTGCCAGCAGCTTTGGGACTAGCACGAAAGAGACCCAGTACTTC.

The V gene is TRBV4-3, the J gene TRBJ2-1, with D possibly being TRBD1 or TRBD2 (5 bases each). V shed 1 base and J shed 9 bases, with 13 bases lying between them. The V gene's germline CDR1 is LGHNA and CDR2 YSLEER. The CDR3 contains 14 residues. The CDR3 sequence is CASSQVGTDFEQFF. The CDR3 DNA sequence: TGCGCCAGCAGCCAAGTCGGGACGGACTTTGAGCAGTTCTTC.

This clonotype was seen a handful of times. The chain has TRBV7-2 and TRBJ1-2; the match to TRBD1 covers 8 bases. Germline V CDR1 and CDR2: SGHTA, FQGNSA. Unmatched junction bases numbered 11, after V lost 5 bases and J lost 0 bases. The CDR3 runs 17 residues. This CDR3 reads CASSTLTGVGANYGYTF. CDR3 DNA: TGTGCCAGCAGCACCTTGACAGGGGTGGGAGCTAACTATGGCTACACCTTC.

The gene calls are TRBV9 and TRBJ2-7; TRBD2 matches at 12 bases. The CDR3 is 19 residues long. The germline gives CDR1 SGDLS, CDR2 YYNGEE. Unmatched junction bases numbered 16, after V lost 5 bases and J lost 1 base. The CDR3 loop reads CASSFGTATSGSTSYEQYF. CDR3 nucleotide sequence: TGTGCCAGCAGTTTCGGGACAGCGACTAGCGGGAGTACTTCCTACGAGCAGTACTTC.

This clonotype was counted at least ten times. The rearrangement joins TRBV5-1 to TRBJ1-1; the match to TRBD1 covers 8 bases. Germline values: CDR1 SGHRS, CDR2 YFSETQ. V lost 0 bases and J lost 3; bases outside the gene matches: 4. The CDR3 contains 15 residues. CDR3: CASSLVSGGYTEAFF. In DNA form, the CDR3 reads TGCGCCAGCAGCTTGGTTTCAGGGGGCTACACTGAAGCTTTCTTT.

This clonotype was detected a few times. The chain employs TRBV6-5 and TRBJ2-1; perhaps D is TRBD1 or TRBD2 (6 bases each). CDR1 is MNHEY and CDR2 is SVGAGI in the germline V gene. Trimming removed 4 bases from V and 4 bases from J, with 20 bases in between. The CDR3 has 17 amino acids. The DNA of the CDR3 is TGTGCCAGCAGTTCCCCGCTTGAGGGGGGCGCTTACAATGAGCAGTTCTTC. This codes for CASSSPLEGGAYNEQFF.

The genes are TRBV20-1 and TRBJ2-1; 10 bases fit TRBD2. The CDR3 totals 14 residues. The germline CDR1 and CDR2 sequences are DFQATT and SNEGSKA (reference sequence). V dropped 4 bases and J dropped 4; count of bases not matched to a gene: 4. The CDR3 spells CSATQREGYNEQFF. The CDR3 bases are TGCAGTGCTACCCAGCGGGAGGGATACAATGAGCAGTTCTTC.